This is a list of T cell receptor beta chains from one sample in a study of beta chain features in type 1 diabetes. Assay: immunoSEQ multiplex PCR; the TCRdb copy retains only in-frame clones and omits some. The table records 810,000 or so clones, under 20% of them present only once. The sequencing input was naive CD4+ T cells from blood. Every receptor here comes from a young woman in good health. Each CDR3 is given with its conserved first and last residue. The order of the fields is J gene, D gene, V gene, CDR3 protein. A D gene is named only where the DNA matches it firmly.

j_gene: TRBJ1-1; d_gene: .; v_gene: TRBV19; CDR3aa: CASRRQGLNTEAFF
j_gene: TRBJ2-5; d_gene: .; v_gene: TRBV27; CDR3aa: CASSSRGRETQYF
j_gene: TRBJ2-5; d_gene: .; v_gene: TRBV11-2; CDR3aa: CASSSPRGSGLGETQYF
j_gene: TRBJ1-4; d_gene: .; v_gene: TRBV2; CDR3aa: CASSSGTAEKLFF
j_gene: TRBJ1-1; d_gene: TRBD1; v_gene: TRBV4-2; CDR3aa: CASSQVTGADTEAFF
j_gene: TRBJ2-5; d_gene: TRBD1; v_gene: TRBV23-1; CDR3aa: CASSRLTGPETQYF
j_gene: TRBJ2-1; d_gene: TRBD2; v_gene: TRBV28; CDR3aa: CASSSSSGSSYNEQFF
j_gene: TRBJ1-2; d_gene: .; v_gene: TRBV5-6; CDR3aa: CASSQRGGRYGYTF
j_gene: TRBJ2-2; d_gene: .; v_gene: TRBV27; CDR3aa: CASASMRGANTGELFF
j_gene: TRBJ1-1; d_gene: TRBD1; v_gene: TRBV5-1; CDR3aa: CASSFQGAKEAFF
j_gene: TRBJ2-1; d_gene: .; v_gene: TRBV7-9; CDR3aa: CASSISSSEQFF
j_gene: TRBJ1-3; d_gene: .; v_gene: TRBV9; CDR3aa: CASSVTPLGNTIYF
j_gene: TRBJ2-7; d_gene: TRBD1; v_gene: TRBV5-4; CDR3aa: CASTKDRTYEQYF
j_gene: TRBJ1-3; d_gene: .; v_gene: TRBV28; CDR3aa: CASSRWSGLGNTIYF
j_gene: TRBJ2-7; d_gene: TRBD2; v_gene: TRBV7-2; CDR3aa: CASSWVAGSFTYEQYF
j_gene: TRBJ1-2; d_gene: .; v_gene: TRBV5-4; CDR3aa: CASSLETGYGYTF
j_gene: TRBJ2-1; d_gene: .; v_gene: TRBV25-1; CDR3aa: CASSEAPLTNEQFF
j_gene: TRBJ2-3; d_gene: .; v_gene: TRBV5-1; CDR3aa: CASSLGALGGGADTQYF
j_gene: TRBJ2-7; d_gene: .; v_gene: TRBV19; CDR3aa: CASSTTPGLNRYYEQYF
j_gene: TRBJ1-5; d_gene: TRBD1; v_gene: TRBV7-2; CDR3aa: CASSLGGTGGRAQHF
j_gene: TRBJ2-1; d_gene: TRBD2; v_gene: TRBV25-1; CDR3aa: CASTTSGRPNEQFF
j_gene: TRBJ2-7; d_gene: .; v_gene: TRBV2; CDR3aa: CASSENWTEQYF
j_gene: TRBJ2-1; d_gene: .; v_gene: TRBV15; CDR3aa: CATSRDKQVLNEQFF
j_gene: TRBJ2-3; d_gene: .; v_gene: TRBV5-1; CDR3aa: CASSRATGFGSDTQYF
j_gene: TRBJ2-7; d_gene: .; v_gene: TRBV4-3; CDR3aa: CASSVDLKTYEQYF
j_gene: TRBJ2-3; d_gene: TRBD2; v_gene: TRBV4-3; CDR3aa: CASSQIWTSGSTDTQYF
j_gene: TRBJ1-2; d_gene: .; v_gene: TRBV2; CDR3aa: CASTATYGYTF
j_gene: TRBJ2-7; d_gene: TRBD2; v_gene: TRBV7-9; CDR3aa: CASSLGTSAIEQYF
j_gene: TRBJ2-1; d_gene: .; v_gene: TRBV28; CDR3aa: CAGGRRFEQFF
j_gene: TRBJ2-1; d_gene: TRBD2; v_gene: TRBV7-8; CDR3aa: CASSNRLAGAVNEQFF
j_gene: TRBJ2-4; d_gene: TRBD1; v_gene: TRBV5-4; CDR3aa: CASSFGTGGKNIQYF
j_gene: TRBJ2-1; d_gene: .; v_gene: TRBV4-1; CDR3aa: CASSQGSASQRGTYNEQFF
j_gene: TRBJ1-2; d_gene: .; v_gene: TRBV29-1; CDR3aa: CSVATRTGTYGYTF
j_gene: TRBJ2-4; d_gene: .; v_gene: TRBV7-2; CDR3aa: CASSLRVGGFLLNIQYF
j_gene: TRBJ2-7; d_gene: .; v_gene: TRBV7-9; CDR3aa: CASSLVGQSYEQYF
j_gene: TRBJ1-1; d_gene: TRBD1; v_gene: TRBV28; CDR3aa: CASRSGQMNTEAFF
j_gene: TRBJ2-7; d_gene: .; v_gene: TRBV7-2; CDR3aa: CASSSDSNYEQYF
j_gene: TRBJ2-3; d_gene: .; v_gene: TRBV7-2; CDR3aa: CASSFTGFSDTQYF
j_gene: TRBJ1-1; d_gene: TRBD1; v_gene: TRBV7-9; CDR3aa: CASSLGGQGLRLNTEAFF
j_gene: .; d_gene: .; v_gene: TRBV7-2; CDR3aa: CASTTPSRRAFYEQYF